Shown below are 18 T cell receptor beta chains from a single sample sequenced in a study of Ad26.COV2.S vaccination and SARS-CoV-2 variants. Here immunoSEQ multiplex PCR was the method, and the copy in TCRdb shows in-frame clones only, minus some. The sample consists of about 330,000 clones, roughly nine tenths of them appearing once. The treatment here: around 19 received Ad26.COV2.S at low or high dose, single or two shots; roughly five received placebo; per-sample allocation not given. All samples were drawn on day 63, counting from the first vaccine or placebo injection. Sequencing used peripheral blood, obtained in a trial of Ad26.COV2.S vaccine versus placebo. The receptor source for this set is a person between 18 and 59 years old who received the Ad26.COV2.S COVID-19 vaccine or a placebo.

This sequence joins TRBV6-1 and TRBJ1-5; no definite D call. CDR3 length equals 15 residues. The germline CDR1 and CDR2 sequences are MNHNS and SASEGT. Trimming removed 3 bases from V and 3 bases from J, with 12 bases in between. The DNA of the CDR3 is TGTGCCAGCAGTGATTGGGAACAGCCCAATCAGCCCCAGCATTTT. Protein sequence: CASSDWEQPNQPQHF.

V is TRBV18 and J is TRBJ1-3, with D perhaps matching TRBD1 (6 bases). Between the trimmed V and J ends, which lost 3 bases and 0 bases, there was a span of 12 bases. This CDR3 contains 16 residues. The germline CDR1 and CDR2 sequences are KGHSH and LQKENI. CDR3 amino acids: CASSPGGAHSGNTIYF. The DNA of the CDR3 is TGTGCCAGCTCACCGGGGGGCGCCCACTCTGGAAACACCATATATTTT. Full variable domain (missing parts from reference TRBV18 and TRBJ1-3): NAGVMQNPRHLVRRRGQEARLRCSPMKGHSHVYWYRQLPEEGLKFMVYLQKENIIDESGMPKERFSAEFPKEGPSILRIQQVVRGDSAAYFCASSPGGAHSGNTIYFGEGSWLTVV.

DNA of the CDR3: TGTGCCAGCAGCTCCACTAGCGAGCAGTACGTC. This sequence encodes CASSSTSEQYV. The chain joins TRBV9 to TRBJ2-7, with D maybe TRBD2 (5 bases). Deletions cut 4 bases from V and 6 bases from J, with 8 bases between. This CDR3 is 11 amino acids long. Germline lookup yields CDR1 SGDLS and CDR2 YYNGEE.

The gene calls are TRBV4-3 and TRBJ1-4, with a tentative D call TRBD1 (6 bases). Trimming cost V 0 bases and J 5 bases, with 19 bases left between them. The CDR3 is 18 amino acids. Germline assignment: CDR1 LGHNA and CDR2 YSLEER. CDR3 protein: CASSQDSLFGGANEKLFF. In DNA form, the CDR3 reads TGCGCCAGCAGCCAAGATAGCCTCTTCGGGGGCGCGAATGAAAAACTGTTTTTT.

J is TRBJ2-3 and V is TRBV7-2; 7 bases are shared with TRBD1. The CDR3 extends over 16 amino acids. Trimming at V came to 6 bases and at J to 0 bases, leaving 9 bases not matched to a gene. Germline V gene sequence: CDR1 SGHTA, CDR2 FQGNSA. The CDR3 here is CASRQGTAPSTDTQYF. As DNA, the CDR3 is TGTGCCAGCAGGCAGGGGACAGCGCCAAGCACAGATACGCAGTATTTT. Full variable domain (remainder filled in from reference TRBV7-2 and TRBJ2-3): GAGVSQSPSNKVTEKGKDVELRCDPISGHTALYWYRQSLGQGLEFLIYFQGNSAPDKSGLPSDRFSAERTGGSVSTLTIQRTQQEDSAVYLCASRQGTAPSTDTQYFGPGTRLTVL.

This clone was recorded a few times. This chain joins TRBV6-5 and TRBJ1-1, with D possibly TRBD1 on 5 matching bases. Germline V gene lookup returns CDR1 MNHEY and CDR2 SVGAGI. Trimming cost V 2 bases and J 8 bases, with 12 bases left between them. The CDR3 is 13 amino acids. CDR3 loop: CASSYRGTGEAFF. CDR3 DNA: TGTGCCAGCAGTTACCGTGGGACGGGCGAAGCTTTCTTT.

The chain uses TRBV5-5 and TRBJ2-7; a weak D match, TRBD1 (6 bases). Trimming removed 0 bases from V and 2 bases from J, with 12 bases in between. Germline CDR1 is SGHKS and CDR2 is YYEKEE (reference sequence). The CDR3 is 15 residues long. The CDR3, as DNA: TGTGCCAGCAGCTTGGCCATGGGGGCCGCCTACGAGCAGTACGTC. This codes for CASSLAMGAAYEQYV.

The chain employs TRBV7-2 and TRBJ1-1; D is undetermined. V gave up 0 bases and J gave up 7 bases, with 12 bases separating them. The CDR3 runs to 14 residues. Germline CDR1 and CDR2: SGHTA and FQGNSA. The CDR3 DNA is TGTGCCAGCAGCTTAGCCAGGACTTCGTTTGAAGCTTTCTTT. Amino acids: CASSLARTSFEAFF.

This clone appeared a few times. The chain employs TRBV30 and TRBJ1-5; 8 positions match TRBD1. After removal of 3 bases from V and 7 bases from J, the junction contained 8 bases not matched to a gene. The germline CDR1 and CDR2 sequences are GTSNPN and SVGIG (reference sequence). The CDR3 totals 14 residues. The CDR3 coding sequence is TGTGCCTGGAGCCAGACAGGGGCAAGGCAGCCCCAGCATTTT. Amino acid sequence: CAWSQTGARQPQHF.

The CDR3 is CASSLGSGNTIYF. The CDR3 nucleotides are TGTGCCAGCAGCTTGGGTTCTGGAAACACCATATATTTT. The V and J genes are TRBV7-2 and TRBJ1-3; D is uncertain. V lost 3 bases and J lost 1, with 4 bases in between. The CDR3 has 13 amino acids. Germline CDR1 and CDR2: SGHTA and FQGNSA.

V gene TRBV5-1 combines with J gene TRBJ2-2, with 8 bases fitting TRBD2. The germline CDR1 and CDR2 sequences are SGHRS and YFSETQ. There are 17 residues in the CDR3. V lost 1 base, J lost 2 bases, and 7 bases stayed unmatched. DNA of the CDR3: TGCGCCAGCAGCTTGTTGTCTAGCGGGTCTAACACCGGGGAGCTGTTTTTT. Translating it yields CASSLLSSGSNTGELFF.

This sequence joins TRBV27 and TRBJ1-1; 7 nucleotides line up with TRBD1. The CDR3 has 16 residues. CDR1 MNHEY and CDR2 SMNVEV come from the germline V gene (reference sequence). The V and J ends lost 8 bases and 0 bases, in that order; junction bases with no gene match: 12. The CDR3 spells CASARRPGGMNTEAFF. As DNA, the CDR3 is TGTGCCAGCGCAAGGAGGCCAGGGGGAATGAACACTGAAGCTTTCTTT.

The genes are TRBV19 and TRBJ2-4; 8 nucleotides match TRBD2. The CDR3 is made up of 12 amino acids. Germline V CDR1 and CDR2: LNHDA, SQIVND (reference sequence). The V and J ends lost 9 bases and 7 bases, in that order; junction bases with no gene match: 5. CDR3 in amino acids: CASGRGENIQYF. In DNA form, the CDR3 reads TGTGCCAGCGGGAGGGGGGAGAACATTCAGTACTTC.

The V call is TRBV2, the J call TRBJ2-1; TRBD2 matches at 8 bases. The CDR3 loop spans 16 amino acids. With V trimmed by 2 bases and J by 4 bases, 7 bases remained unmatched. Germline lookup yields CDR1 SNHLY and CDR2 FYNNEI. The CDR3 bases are TGTGCCAGCAGTGAATGGGGCGGGGGGAAGTACAATGAGCAGTTCTTC. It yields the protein CASSEWGGGKYNEQFF.

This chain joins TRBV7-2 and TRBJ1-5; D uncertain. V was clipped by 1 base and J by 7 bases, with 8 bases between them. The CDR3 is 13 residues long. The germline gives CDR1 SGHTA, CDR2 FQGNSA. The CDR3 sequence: CASSLGREQPQHF. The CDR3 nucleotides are TGTGCCAGCAGCTTAGGAAGGGAACAGCCCCAGCATTTT. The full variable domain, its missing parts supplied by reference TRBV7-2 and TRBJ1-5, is GAGVSQSPSNKVTEKGKDVELRCDPISGHTALYWYRQSLGQGLEFLIYFQGNSAPDKSGLPSDRFSAERTGGSVSTLTIQRTQQEDSAVYLCASSLGREQPQHFGDGTRLSIL.

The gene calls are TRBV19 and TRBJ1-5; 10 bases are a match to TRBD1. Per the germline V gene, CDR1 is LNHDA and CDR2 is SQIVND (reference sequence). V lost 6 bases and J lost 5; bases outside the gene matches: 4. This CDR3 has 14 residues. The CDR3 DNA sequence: TGTGCCAGTAGCCGACAGGGGGCGGATCAGCCCCAGCATTTT. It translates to CASSRQGADQPQHF.

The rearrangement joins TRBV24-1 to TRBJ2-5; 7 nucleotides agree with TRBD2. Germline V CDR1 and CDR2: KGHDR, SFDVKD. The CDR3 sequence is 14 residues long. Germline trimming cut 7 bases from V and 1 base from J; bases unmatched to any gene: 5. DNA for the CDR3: TGTGCCACCAGCGGGGGAGGGCCCCAAGAGACCCAGTACTTC. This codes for CATSGGGPQETQYF.

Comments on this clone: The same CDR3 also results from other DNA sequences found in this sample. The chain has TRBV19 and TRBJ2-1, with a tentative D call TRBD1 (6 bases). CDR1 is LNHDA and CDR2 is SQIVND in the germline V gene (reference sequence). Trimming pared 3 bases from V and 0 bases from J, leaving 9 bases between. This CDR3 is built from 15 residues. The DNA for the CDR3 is TGTGCCAGTAGTATCACAGGGAGCTCCTACAATGAGCAGTTCTTC. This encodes CASSITGSSYNEQFF.